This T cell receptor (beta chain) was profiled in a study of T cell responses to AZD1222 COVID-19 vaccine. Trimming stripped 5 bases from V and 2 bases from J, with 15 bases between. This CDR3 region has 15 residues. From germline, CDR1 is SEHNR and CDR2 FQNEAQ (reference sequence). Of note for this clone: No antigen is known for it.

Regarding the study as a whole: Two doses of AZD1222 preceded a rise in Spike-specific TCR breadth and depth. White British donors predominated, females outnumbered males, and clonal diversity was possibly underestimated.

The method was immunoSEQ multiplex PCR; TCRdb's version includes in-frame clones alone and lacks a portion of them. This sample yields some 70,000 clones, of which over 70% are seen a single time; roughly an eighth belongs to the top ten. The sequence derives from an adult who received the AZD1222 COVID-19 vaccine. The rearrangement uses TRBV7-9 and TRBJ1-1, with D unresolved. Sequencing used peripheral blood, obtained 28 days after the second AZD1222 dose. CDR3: CASSPDRGANTEAFF. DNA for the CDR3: TGTGCCAGCAGCCCCGATCGCGGTGCAAACACTGAAGCTTTCTTT. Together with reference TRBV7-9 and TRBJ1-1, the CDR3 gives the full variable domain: DTGVSQNPRHKITKRGQNVTFRCDPISEHNRLYWYRQTLGQGPEFLTYFQNEAQLEKSRLLSDRFSAERPKGSFSTLEIQRTEQGDSAMYLCASSPDRGANTEAFFGQGTRLTVV.